One T cell receptor (beta chain) is described in this entry. What it binds is unknown. The source material, RNA transcripts, was used to amplify TCR beta CDR3 regions. TCR CDR3 underwent first-round RT-PCR with the HTBI primer set. TCRdb passed the multiplex PCR reads through MiXCR, listing each CDR3 protein once. There are hundreds of thousands of distinct CDR3 sequences in the sample; around 16% occur only once, and 3% to 4% lies in the top ten. The CDR3 loop spans 22 amino acids. Germline CDR1 is LGHNA and CDR2 is YNFKEQ. The junction had 20 bases not matched to a gene; V was cut back by 2 bases and J by 1 base. This sample is part of a study of T cells in Graves' hyperthyroidism and ophthalmopathy. Overall study results and limits: From stable hyperthyroidism, ophthalmopathy was set apart by a 13 V-J model.

Material for sequencing was blood. The V gene is TRBV4-2, the J gene TRBJ2-6; 7 bases map to TRBD2. This TCR was sampled from a woman aged 40 to 55 with Graves' ophthalmopathy. CDR3 amino acids: CASSQRVSQGLVVGSGANVLTF. The CDR3 DNA reads TGTGCCAGCAGCCAAAGAGTGAGCCAAGGACTAGTGGTTGGGTCTGGGGCCAACGTCCTGACTTTC.